These 30 T cell receptor beta chains were all obtained from the same sample, sequenced in a study of T cells in Graves' hyperthyroidism and ophthalmopathy. Amplification of TCR beta CDR3 regions was performed using RNA transcripts as template. First-round RT-PCR of the TCR CDR3 relied on the HTBI primer set. MiXCR was run by TCRdb on the multiplex PCR reads, yielding one entry per CDR3 protein. Among some 440,000 distinct CDR3 sequences listed, more than 15% were seen once. Material: blood. The source of these receptors is a woman between 18 and 29 years old with Graves' hyperthyroidism.

This clonotype was seen repeatedly, ten times or more. The chain has TRBV12-5 and TRBJ2-2, with TRBD2 matching over 12 bases. CDR3 length equals 17 residues. After removal of 2 bases from V and 5 bases from J, the junction contained 6 bases not matched to a gene. Per the germline V gene, CDR1 is LGHNT and CDR2 is FRNRAP. CDR3 loop: CASGLNLAGGQTGELFF. For the CDR3, the DNA is TGTGCTAGTGGTTTGAATCTAGCGGGAGGGCAAACCGGGGAGCTGTTTTTT. The full variable domain, in which reference TRBV12-5 and TRBJ2-2 provide the parts outside the CDR3, is DARVTQTPRHKVTEMGQEVTMRCQPILGHNTVFWYRQTMMQGLELLAYFRNRAPLDDSGMPKDRFSAEMPDATLATLKIQPSEPRDSAVYFCASGLNLAGGQTGELFFGEGSRLTVL.

This clonotype was seen repeatedly, ten times or more. This chain connects TRBV11-3 to TRBJ1-5; the match to TRBD1 covers 7 bases. CDR1 and CDR2 from the germline V gene are SGHNT and YENEEA. With 4 bases clipped from V and 7 bases from J, the junction kept 4 bases outside the gene matches. CDR3 size: 13 residues. The CDR3 loop reads CASSSTGTQPQHF. CDR3 coding DNA: TGTGCCAGCAGCTCGACAGGGACGCAGCCCCAGCATTTT.

In its sample, this clonotype was seen many times. This chain connects TRBV24-1 to TRBJ2-3; 10 nucleotides line up with TRBD2. Germline-derived CDR1 and CDR2 are KGHDR and SFDVKD. This CDR3 contains 17 residues. V trimming: 0 bases; J trimming: 4 bases; junction bases outside the gene matches: 6. The CDR3 DNA reads TGTGCCACCAGTGATTTGCAGGCTAGCGGGAGAGCAGATACGCAGTATTTT. It codes for CATSDLQASGRADTQYF.

This clonotype was counted ten times or more. This sequence joins TRBV4-2 and TRBJ2-1; the match to TRBD2 covers 9 bases. Unmatched junction bases numbered 8, after V lost 0 bases and J lost 8 bases. The CDR3 is 16 amino acids. Germline V lookup: CDR1 LGHNA, CDR2 YNFKEQ. CDR3 nucleotide sequence: TGTGCCAGCAGCCAAGATCGTAGCGGGGGAAGAGATGAGCAGTTCTTC. It encodes CASSQDRSGGRDEQFF.

This clonotype was seen many times. The chain employs TRBV15 and TRBJ1-6, with unresolved D. The V end lost 0 bases, the J end lost 0 bases, and 6 bases lay between the germline ends. The CDR3 totals 16 residues. Germline CDR1 and CDR2: LNHNV and YYDKDF (reference sequence). CDR3 nucleotides: TGTGCCACCAGCAGAGAGCCCAGCTCCTATAATTCACCCCTCCACTTT. This gives the protein CATSREPSSYNSPLHF. The variable domain in full, completed from reference TRBV15 and TRBJ1-6, reads DAMVIQNPRYQVTQFGKPVTLSCSQTLNHNVMYWYQQKSSQAPKLLFHYYDKDFNNEADTPDNFQSRRPNTSFCFLDIRSPGLGDTAMYLCATSREPSSYNSPLHFGNGTRLTVT.

This clonotype was seen a few times. The rearrangement joins TRBV9 to TRBJ2-1; TRBD1 aligns across 12 bases. Germline V gene lookup returns CDR1 SGDLS and CDR2 YYNGEE. With 3 bases clipped from V and 8 bases from J, the junction kept 9 bases outside the gene matches. The CDR3 has 16 residues. CDR3 sequence reads: CASSGSGTGGSHEQFF. The CDR3 DNA sequence: TGTGCCAGCAGCGGCTCCGGGACAGGGGGCTCCCATGAGCAGTTCTTC.

The chain carries TRBV9 and TRBJ2-3, with 8 bases that match TRBD2. Germline V CDR1 and CDR2: SGDLS, YYNGEE. CDR3 length: 17 amino acids. After removal of 0 bases from V and 3 bases from J, the junction contained 9 bases not matched to a gene. The CDR3 sequence is CASSVGGTSSRTDTQYF. In DNA form, the CDR3 reads TGTGCCAGCAGCGTAGGGGGGACTAGTTCAAGGACAGATACGCAGTATTTT.

The chain employs TRBV12-3 or TRBV12-4 and TRBJ1-1; 9 bases are a match to TRBD1. The CDR3 runs 19 residues. The junction had 16 bases not matched to a gene; V was cut back by 4 bases and J by 1 base. CDR3 DNA: TGTGCCAGCAGTTCCACAGGGGGCGCAGGTTTTATCTGGAACACTGAAGCTTTCTTT. It encodes CASSSTGGAGFIWNTEAFF.

This clonotype was counted ten times or more. The V call is TRBV11-3, the J call TRBJ1-1; 7 nucleotides line up with TRBD1. This CDR3 contains 16 residues. V lost 0 bases, J lost 1 base, and 5 bases stayed unmatched. Germline V lookup: CDR1 SGHNT, CDR2 YENEEA. DNA for the CDR3: TGTGCCAGCAGCTTAGATATAACAGGGGCGAACACTGAAGCTTTCTTT. Translating it yields CASSLDITGANTEAFF.

This clonotype occurred many times. J is TRBJ2-7 and V is TRBV6-5, with TRBD1 identical over 7 bases. Germline CDR1 reads MNHEY; CDR2 reads SVGAGI. The V and J ends lost 0 bases and 7 bases, in that order; junction bases with no gene match: 3. The CDR3 is 13 amino acids. CDR3 sequence: CASSYSLQGEQYF. The DNA of the CDR3 is TGTGCCAGCAGTTACTCCCTACAGGGGGAGCAGTACTTC.

CDR3: CASSPRIRLSGNTIYF. In DNA, the CDR3 is TGTGCCAGCAGTCCGAGGATCAGACTCTCTGGAAACACCATATATTTT. The chain employs TRBV28 and TRBJ1-3; D is unresolved. The V end was cut by 5 bases, the J end by 0 bases, with 14 bases between. Germline V gives CDR1 MDHEN, CDR2 SYDVKM. The CDR3 sequence is 16 residues long.

In its sample, this clonotype was seen many times. The V call is TRBV3-1, the J call TRBJ2-3, with a weak D call TRBD1 (6 bases). The CDR3 has 16 amino acids. Germline V gene lookup returns CDR1 LGHDT and CDR2 YNNKEL (reference sequence). The V end was cut by 3 bases, the J end by 1 base, with 14 bases between. CDR3 residues: CASSQQGIPGTDTQYF. CDR3 DNA sequence: TGTGCCAGCAGCCAGCAGGGGATTCCGGGCACAGATACGCAGTATTTT.

This clonotype was seen at least ten times. V usage is TRBV12-3 or TRBV12-4 and J usage is TRBJ1-5, with D unclear. V was clipped by 7 bases and J by 8 bases, with 21 bases between them. The CDR3 runs to 15 residues. The chain's CDR3 is CASTPSFGVVEPQHF. The CDR3 coding sequence is TGTGCCAGCACTCCCTCATTTGGGGTGGTTGAGCCCCAGCATTTT.

This clonotype was counted a few times. The rearrangement links TRBV11-2 to TRBJ2-3; 7 bases are a match to TRBD1. The junction had 19 bases not matched to a gene; V was cut back by 5 bases and J by 2 bases. Per germline, CDR1 SGHAT and CDR2 FQNNGV. The CDR3 contains 19 residues. CDR3 sequence (DNA): TGTGCCAGCAGCGTATACGGGACAGTCAACCTCCATCACACAGATACGCAGTATTTT. This gives the protein CASSVYGTVNLHHTDTQYF.

This clonotype came up a few times. V and J are TRBV4-1 and TRBJ2-1; D remains ambiguous. Germline V lookup: CDR1 MGHRA, CDR2 YSYEKL. Trimming pared 3 bases from V and 0 bases from J, leaving 12 bases between. The CDR3 spans 16 residues. CDR3: CASSHPDIGSYNEQFF. The CDR3 nucleotides read TGCGCCAGCAGCCACCCTGACATAGGCTCCTACAATGAGCAGTTCTTC.

Only a few counts were recorded for this clonotype. The chain is built from TRBV9 and TRBJ2-2; 7 nucleotides line up with TRBD1. Germline V gene sequence: CDR1 SGDLS, CDR2 YYNGEE. After removal of 1 base from V and 5 bases from J, the junction contained 5 bases not matched to a gene. This CDR3 is built from 15 residues. As DNA, the CDR3 is TGTGCCAGCAGCGTAACTGACAGGGAAACCGGGGAGCTGTTTTTT. Its protein product is CASSVTDRETGELFF.

This clonotype has ten or more counts. The genes are TRBV20-1 and TRBJ1-1; unclear D gene. Trimming cost V 3 bases and J 3 bases, with 11 bases left between them. This CDR3 is 13 amino acids long. Germline CDR1 is DFQATT and CDR2 is SNEGSKA (reference sequence). The CDR3 bases are TGCAGTGCTAGGCAGATCCTTGACACTGAAGCTTTCTTT. Translation gives CSARQILDTEAFF.

This sequence joins TRBV28 and TRBJ2-1; D might be TRBD2 (6 bases). The length of the CDR3 is 15 residues. From germline, CDR1 is MDHEN and CDR2 SYDVKM. The V and J ends lost 6 bases and 4 bases respectively, with 16 bases between them. In DNA form, the CDR3 reads TGTGCCAGCAGGGGAGGAGGTACTGGGTACAATGAGCAGTTCTTC. Its translation: CASRGGGTGYNEQFF. Based on the CDR3 plus reference TRBV28 and TRBJ2-1, the full variable domain is DVKVTQSSRYLVKRTGEKVFLECVQDMDHENMFWYRQDPGLGLRLIYFSYDVKMKEKGDIPEGYSVSREKKERFSLILESASTNQTSMYLCASRGGGTGYNEQFFGPGTRLTVL.

This clonotype was observed at least ten times. The V and J genes are TRBV6-6 and TRBJ2-2, with D unclear. In germline, CDR1 is MNHNY, CDR2 SVGAGI (reference sequence). The CDR3 is 13 amino acids. V was trimmed by 1 base and J by 3 bases, leaving 3 bases between them. CDR3 nucleotide sequence: TGTGCCAGCAGTTACTTGTACACCGGGGAGCTGTTTTTT. Its protein product is CASSYLYTGELFF.

This clonotype was detected many times. Here the CDR3 DNA reads TGCAGTGCTACCACGTCAAGCGGGAGAGCGGATACGCAGTATTTT. Its protein product is CSATTSSGRADTQYF. The chain joins TRBV20-1 to TRBJ2-3, with 8 bases lining up with TRBD2. The trim removed 4 bases at V and 6 bases at J, leaving 12 bases unmatched. CDR3 length: 15 residues. Germline values: CDR1 DFQATT, CDR2 SNEGSKA (reference sequence).

This clonotype occurred many times. The V call is TRBV12-3 or TRBV12-4, the J call TRBJ1-5; unclear D gene. V was pared by 5 bases and J by 0 bases, with 14 bases between. The CDR3 has 16 amino acids. CDR3 sequence (DNA): TGTGCCAGCAGTCGCCGCGGGGAAGATAGCAATCAGCCCCAGCATTTT. It is translated as CASSRRGEDSNQPQHF.

In this sample, this clonotype turned up many times. The junction does not match germline at one end; this may be a read error. The gene calls are TRBV7-7 and TRBJ2-2; D remains unclear. Looked up from germline, CDR1 is SSHAT and CDR2 is FNYEAQ (reference sequence). The CDR3 is 15 amino acids. The CDR3 coding sequence is TGTGCTAGCAGCTTGCAGGATGCAGGCACCGGGGAGCTGTTTTTT. Amino acids: CASSLQDAGTGELFF.

This clonotype was recorded at least ten times. The rearrangement links TRBV27 to TRBJ1-2, with D uncertain. Trimming left V 5 bases short and J 4 bases short, with 11 bases between. Germline CDR1 MNHEY, CDR2 SMNVEV (reference sequence). The CDR3 has 13 residues. CDR3 region: CASSTDITYGYTF. In nucleotides, the CDR3 is TGTGCCAGCAGTACCGACATAACCTATGGCTACACCTTC.

Ten or more counts support this clonotype. The chain recombines TRBV7-9 with TRBJ2-1; 8 positions agree with TRBD1. CDR3 length: 16 residues. The germline V gene has CDR1 SEHNR and CDR2 FQNEAQ (reference sequence). With V trimmed by 8 bases and J by 3 bases, 12 bases remained unmatched. Here the CDR3 reads CASGDDRGRNYNEQFF. CDR3 bases: TGTGCCAGCGGGGATGACAGGGGTCGTAACTACAATGAGCAGTTCTTC.

The chain recombines TRBV6-1 with TRBJ1-2; 10 nucleotides agree with TRBD1. The CDR3 is 14 residues long. Trimming at V came to 5 bases and at J to 5 bases, leaving 5 bases not matched to a gene. The germline gives CDR1 MNHNS, CDR2 SASEGT. This CDR3 is CASSKGQGGYGYTF. In nucleotides, the CDR3 is TGTGCCAGCAGTAAAGGACAGGGGGGTTATGGCTACACCTTC.

The V and J genes are TRBV29-1 and TRBJ1-2; weak D call: TRBD1 (6 bases). The CDR3 sequence is 11 residues long. The V and J ends lost 4 bases and 8 bases respectively, with 11 bases between them. Germline CDR1 is SQVTM and CDR2 is ANQGSEA. CDR3 in DNA: TGCAGCGTTGCGAGGGGGGGAGGCTACACCTTC. Translated: CSVARGGGYTF.

Remarks on this clonotype: A much larger clone differs from this one at a single base, so this may be a read error. The chain has TRBV6-1 and TRBJ2-6; the D gene could be TRBD1 or TRBD2 (5 bases each). Germline V gene data show CDR1 as MNHNS and CDR2 as SASEGT. Trimming removed 11 bases from V and 4 bases from J, with 24 bases in between. The CDR3 has 17 residues. CDR3 loop: CAGTPSGRRRGANVLTF. The DNA of the CDR3 is TGTGCCGGCACCCCCTCGGGGCGGCGACGAGGGGCCAACGTCCTGACTTTC.

At least ten counts were recorded for this clonotype. The rearrangement joins TRBV4-1 to TRBJ2-4; 9 bases are a match to TRBD1. Per germline, CDR1 MGHRA and CDR2 YSYEKL. This CDR3 contains 16 residues. Germline trimming cut 0 bases from V and 6 bases from J; bases unmatched to any gene: 6. In DNA, the CDR3 is TGCGCCAGCAGCCAAGATCCGGGGACAGGGAGAAACATTCAGTACTTC. Protein sequence: CASSQDPGTGRNIQYF.

The sample holds a few counts of this clonotype. The V gene is TRBV4-1, the J gene TRBJ2-3; either TRBD1 or TRBD2 may supply D (6 bases each). Germline V gene sequence: CDR1 MGHRA, CDR2 YSYEKL. The CDR3 loop spans 14 amino acids. Trimming shortened V by 5 bases and J by 2 bases, and 11 bases separated the two germline ends. The CDR3, as DNA: TGCGCCAGCAGCGACAGGAGGGCCACAGATACGCAGTATTTT. It is translated as CASSDRRATDTQYF.

This clonotype was seen a handful of times. The rearrangement joins TRBV25-1 to TRBJ2-7; D possibly corresponds to TRBD2 (6 bases). This CDR3 contains 13 residues. Germline loops: CDR1 MGHDK, CDR2 SYGVNS. V lost 11 bases, J lost 2 bases, and 16 bases lay in between. The CDR3 loop is CAGGARGPYEQYF. CDR3 sequence (DNA): TGTGCCGGCGGGGCTAGGGGTCCCTACGAGCAGTACTTC.